Ten or more counts support the clone carrying this T cell receptor (beta chain). No antigen is known for it. This record comes from a study of identical twins' blood T cells. Study-wide findings and caveats: Twins shared more top CDR3 clonotypes than unrelated donors did. Mainly, cloneset size products determined shared clonotypes, twins included.

CDR3 length equals 12 residues. V lost 7 bases and J 2 bases, leaving 11 bases between the germline ends. The V gene's germline CDR1 is SQVTM and CDR2 ANQGSEA. TCR cDNA libraries came from RNA via a modified published protocol. TCRdb itself ran the 5' RACE reads through MiXCR, one entry per CDR3 protein. The profile covers 350,000 to 400,000 distinct CDR3 sequences, with 28% appearing a single time and 6.1% taken by the ten largest. Sample: PBMCs. V is TRBV29-1 and J is TRBJ1-1; the D is unclear. This TCR came from a woman between 18 and 55 years old in good health. The CDR3 spells CSATTSNTEAFF. As DNA, the CDR3 is TGCAGCGCTACAACTTCAAACACTGAAGCTTTCTTT.